These 11 T cell receptor beta chains were all obtained from the same sample, sequenced in a study of long-term antiretroviral therapy in people with HIV. Researchers report immunoSEQ v3.0 was run at survey level. TCRdb keeps only in-frame clones here, not all; method: immunoSEQ multiplex PCR. The data contain about 32,000 clones, over 90% of them singletons. Sequencing used unsorted PBMCs, obtained 4.1 years after starting antiretroviral therapy. These receptor sequences come from a woman aged 45-65 years with HIV.

The J gene is TRBJ2-3, the V gene TRBV7-3; TRBD1 matches at 8 bases. Trimming at V came to 5 bases and at J to 2 bases, leaving 6 bases not matched to a gene. The length of the CDR3 is 15 residues. Germline loops: CDR1 SGHTA, CDR2 FQGTGA. The CDR3 nucleotides are TGTGCCAGCAGCCCATGGACAGGGTACACAGATACGCAGTATTTT. Translating gives CASSPWTGYTDTQYF.

The chain is built from TRBV12-5 and TRBJ1-5; possibly TRBD1 for D (6 bases). This CDR3 is built from 14 residues. Trimming cost V 5 bases and J 7 bases, with 15 bases left between them. Germline CDR1 is LGHNT and CDR2 is FRNRAP. Here the CDR3 reads CASGAREGVQPQHF. CDR3 bases: TGTGCTAGTGGTGCACGAGAGGGGGTCCAGCCCCAGCATTTT.

This clone was picked up a small number of times. The chain couples TRBV6-5 to TRBJ2-7, with unresolved D. The V gene lost 7 bases and the J gene lost 7 bases, with 11 bases spanning the gap. CDR1 and CDR2 (germline): MNHEY, SVGAGI. The CDR3 contains 11 residues. Here the CDR3 reads CASIYQGEQYF. The CDR3 coding sequence is TGTGCCAGCATCTATCAAGGAGAGCAGTACTTC.

The rearrangement links TRBV5-5 to TRBJ2-5; possibly TRBD2 for D (6 bases). Trimming stripped 2 bases from V and 2 bases from J, with 10 bases between. CDR1 and CDR2 from the germline V gene are SGHKS and YYEKEE (reference sequence). The CDR3 loop spans 14 amino acids. The DNA for the CDR3 is TGTGCCAGCAGCTTCGGTGGGGGGCAAGAGACCCAGTACTTC. Residues: CASSFGGGQETQYF.

This sequence joins TRBV5-1 and TRBJ2-3, with D perhaps matching TRBD1 (6 bases). The CDR3 runs to 17 residues. The germline V gene encodes CDR1 SGHRS and CDR2 YFSETQ. Trimming pared 2 bases from V and 1 base from J, leaving 17 bases between. The CDR3 is CASSLAQTGFGTDTQYF. DNA for the CDR3: TGCGCCAGCAGCTTAGCACAAACAGGGTTTGGCACAGATACGCAGTATTTT.

The V gene is TRBV6-1, the J gene TRBJ2-4; D not resolved. The CDR3 is made up of 13 amino acids. Per the germline V gene, CDR1 is MNHNS and CDR2 is SASEGT. The V and J ends lost 1 base and 8 bases respectively, with 9 bases between them. The CDR3 loop is CASSEGTVHIQYF. The CDR3 nucleotides read TGTGCCAGCAGTGAAGGGACCGTGCACATTCAGTACTTC.

The genes are TRBV6-6 and TRBJ1-1; 9 nucleotides agree with TRBD1. The CDR3 is 13 amino acids. Germline V gene data show CDR1 as MNHNY and CDR2 as SVGAGI (reference sequence). V shed 6 bases and J 5 bases; nucleotides not matched to a gene: 4. CDR3 amino acids: CASSGTGRTEAFF. The CDR3 nucleotides read TGTGCCAGCAGCGGGACAGGGCGAACTGAAGCTTTCTTT.

V gene TRBV7-9 combines with J gene TRBJ2-2; 9 bases map to TRBD1. Trimming took 5 bases from V and 3 from J; bases not matched to a gene: 7. CDR1 and CDR2 (germline): SEHNR, FQNEAQ (reference sequence). The CDR3 runs to 16 residues. CDR3 in DNA: TGTGCCAGCAGCACCGGGACAGGGAGTTACACCGGGGAGCTGTTTTTT. Its protein product is CASSTGTGSYTGELFF. The variable domain in full, with the rest retrieved from reference TRBV7-9 and TRBJ2-2, is DTGVSQNPRHKITKRGQNVTFRCDPISEHNRLYWYRQTLGQGPEFLTYFQNEAQLEKSRLLSDRFSAERPKGSFSTLEIQRTEQGDSAMYLCASSTGTGSYTGELFFGEGSRLTVL.

This chain connects TRBV7-2 to TRBJ2-3; weak D call: TRBD2 (5 bases). The CDR3 has 14 residues. Trimming cost V 2 bases and J 4 bases, with 10 bases left between them. The germline V gene encodes CDR1 SGHTA and CDR2 FQGNSA. CDR3 sequence: CASSLLAPPDTQYF. CDR3 in DNA: TGTGCCAGCAGCTTACTAGCCCCCCCAGATACGCAGTATTTT.

The gene calls are TRBV27 and TRBJ2-2; tentative D call: TRBD1 (7 bases). Deletions cut 2 bases from V and 4 bases from J, with 11 bases between. In germline, CDR1 is MNHEY, CDR2 SMNVEV (reference sequence). CDR3 length: 15 residues. CDR3 nucleotide sequence: TGTGCCAGCAGTTTAGGCCAGGGGGGCACCGGGGAGCTGTTTTTT. Its protein is CASSLGQGGTGELFF.

This chain connects TRBV7-8 to TRBJ2-7; 8 bases align to TRBD2. The CDR3 covers 15 residues. J gave up 3 bases and V 2 bases, and 6 bases lay outside the gene matches. Germline V gene lookup returns CDR1 SGHVS and CDR2 FQNEAQ. CDR3 loop: CASSLSGGFFYEQYF. The CDR3 nucleotides are TGTGCCAGCAGCTTAAGCGGGGGTTTCTTCTACGAGCAGTACTTC. The whole variable domain, remainder taken from reference TRBV7-8 and TRBJ2-7, is GAGVSQSPRYKVAKRGQDVALRCDPISGHVSLFWYQQALGQGPEFLTYFQNEAQLDKSGLPSDRFFAERPEGSVSTLKIQRTQQEDSAVYLCASSLSGGFFYEQYFGPGTRLTVT.